This record concerns one T cell receptor beta chain sequence. The method was immunoSEQ multiplex PCR; TCRdb's version includes in-frame clones alone and lacks a portion of them. Altogether roughly 41,000 clones are present, 87% being singletons, with the ten largest covering 15% to 20%. This entry is derived from a study of blood T cell repertoires in COVID-19. Study-level information: The analysed material was cDNA or gDNA that came from T cells, B-cell-depleted T cells, or PBMCs.

The ends lost 9 bases at V and 3 bases at J; junction bases unmatched: 11. The germline V gene has CDR1 MNHNY and CDR2 SVGAGI (reference sequence). CDR3 length equals 14 residues. J is TRBJ2-7 and V is TRBV6-6; 7 bases align to TRBD1. The clonotype comes from a human donor in a cohort sampled during active COVID-19. Sequencing used peripheral blood. The CDR3 DNA follows: TGTGCCAGTCAAACGAACAGGGGATTCTACGAGCAGTACTTC. Its translation is CASQTNRGFYEQYF.